These 10 T cell receptor beta chains share one sample of origin, sequenced in a study of spatial heterogeneity in lung cancer. General study points: How many expanded intratumoral alpha and beta TCRs were present tracked the tumor mutation count, which was a count of nonsynonymous mutations.

Sample time point: sample taken at primary tumor resection. TCRdb fed the 5' RACE reads into MiXCR, producing one record per CDR3 protein. The sample lists about 10,000 distinct CDR3 sequences; 10% to 15% were seen once. These TCRs' antigens remain unknown. The source material was lung tumor tissue, sampled at surgery. The receptors come from a female donor with early-stage non-small cell lung cancer.

This clonotype has more than one count but fewer than ten. V usage is TRBV2 and J usage is TRBJ2-3, with TRBD2 identical over 10 bases. V trimming: 6 bases; J trimming: 1 base; junction bases outside the gene matches: 4. Per germline, CDR1 SNHLY and CDR2 FYNNEI. The CDR3 runs 15 residues. The CDR3 coding sequence is TGTGCCAGCAGGAGCGGGAGGGCCGGCACAGATACGCAGTATTTT. This codes for CASRSGRAGTDTQYF.

This chain uses TRBV20-1 with TRBJ2-5; a possible D gene is TRBD1 (7 bases). Germline-derived CDR1 and CDR2 are DFQATT and SNEGSKA (reference sequence). The CDR3 has 13 amino acids. V lost 4 bases and J 2 bases, leaving 11 bases between the germline ends. This CDR3 is CSATAGQQETQYF. In nucleotides, the CDR3 is TGCAGTGCTACCGCGGGACAGCAAGAGACCCAGTACTTC.

The table lists this clonotype with many counts. The rearrangement uses TRBV27 and TRBJ1-1, with 7 positions matching TRBD1. Germline CDR1 is MNHEY and CDR2 is SMNVEV (reference sequence). The trim removed 3 bases at V and 1 base at J, leaving 2 bases unmatched. CDR3 size: 14 residues. This CDR3 reads CASSFDRANTEAFF. CDR3 nucleotide sequence: TGTGCCAGCAGTTTTGACAGGGCGAACACTGAAGCTTTCTTT.

At least ten counts were recorded for this clonotype. The rearrangement joins TRBV7-2 to TRBJ2-7, with D perhaps matching TRBD2 (6 bases). The CDR3 runs to 14 residues. Trimming cost V 6 bases and J 0 bases, with 12 bases left between them. Looked up from germline, CDR1 is SGHTA and CDR2 is FQGNSA. CDR3 sequence reads: CASSPQGGSYEQYF. In nucleotides, the CDR3 is TGTGCCAGCAGTCCTCAGGGAGGCTCCTACGAGCAGTACTTC.

This clonotype is deemed medium-sized. V and J are TRBV28 and TRBJ2-1, with 8 bases fitting TRBD1. This CDR3 region has 16 residues. V lost 6 bases, J lost 2 bases, and 9 bases stayed unmatched. CDR1 is MDHEN and CDR2 is SYDVKM in the germline V gene. The CDR3 DNA reads as TGTGCCAGCAGGGCCAGGGGGCGCGGGACCTACAATGAGCAGTTCTTC. Translation: CASRARGRGTYNEQFF.

This clonotype was counted a few times. The rearrangement joins TRBV12-3 or TRBV12-4 to TRBJ1-1; D is unclear. This CDR3 has 14 residues. The V end was cut by 3 bases, the J end by 7 bases, with 15 bases between. The CDR3 loop is CASSLIGSAVEAFF. DNA for the CDR3: TGTGCCAGCAGTTTGATCGGGTCCGCTGTTGAAGCTTTCTTT.

This clonotype has just a few counts. Mismatch with germline at one junction end may stem from a read error. This sequence joins TRBV20-1 and TRBJ2-6; 8 nucleotides agree with TRBD1. The V gene's germline CDR1 is DFQATT and CDR2 SNEGSKA (reference sequence). The CDR3 length is 16 residues. Written as DNA, the CDR3 is TGCAGTGCCAGACCACGACAGGGGCCTAGGGCCAACGTCCTGATTTTC. As protein: CSARPRQGPRANVLIF.

Ten or more counts support this clonotype. This chain uses TRBV5-1 with TRBJ2-3; 7 bases agree with TRBD2. Per the germline V gene, CDR1 is SGHRS and CDR2 is YFSETQ. This CDR3 is 15 amino acids long. The trim removed 0 bases at V and 4 bases at J, leaving 5 bases unmatched. CDR3 sequence reads: CASSLARTRSDTQYF. The CDR3 bases are TGCGCCAGCAGCTTGGCCAGGACTAGATCAGATACGCAGTATTTT.

The chain couples TRBV5-1 to TRBJ2-7; D gene ambiguous. V shed 2 bases and J shed 3 bases, with 12 bases lying between them. This CDR3 is 14 amino acids long. The germline gives CDR1 SGHRS, CDR2 YFSETQ. The CDR3 DNA sequence: TGCGCCAGCAGCTTCGGAAACACCAACTACGAGCAGTACTTC. Translated, it gives CASSFGNTNYEQYF. The full variable domain, in which reference TRBV5-1 and TRBJ2-7 provide the parts outside the CDR3, is KAGVTQTPRYLIKTRGQQVTLSCSPISGHRSVSWYQQTPGQGLQFLFEYFSETQRNKGNFPGRFSGRQFSNSRSEMNVSTLELGDSALYLCASSFGNTNYEQYFGPGTRLTVT.

This clonotype appeared many times. The rearrangement joins TRBV5-4 to TRBJ2-7; 9 bases are shared with TRBD1. The V and J ends lost 4 bases and 1 base, in that order; junction bases with no gene match: 6. Germline V lookup: CDR1 SGHNT, CDR2 YYREEE (reference sequence). The CDR3 runs to 15 residues. CDR3 region: CASSPGTGMSYEQYF. DNA for the CDR3: TGTGCCAGCAGCCCCGGGACAGGGATGTCCTACGAGCAGTACTTC.